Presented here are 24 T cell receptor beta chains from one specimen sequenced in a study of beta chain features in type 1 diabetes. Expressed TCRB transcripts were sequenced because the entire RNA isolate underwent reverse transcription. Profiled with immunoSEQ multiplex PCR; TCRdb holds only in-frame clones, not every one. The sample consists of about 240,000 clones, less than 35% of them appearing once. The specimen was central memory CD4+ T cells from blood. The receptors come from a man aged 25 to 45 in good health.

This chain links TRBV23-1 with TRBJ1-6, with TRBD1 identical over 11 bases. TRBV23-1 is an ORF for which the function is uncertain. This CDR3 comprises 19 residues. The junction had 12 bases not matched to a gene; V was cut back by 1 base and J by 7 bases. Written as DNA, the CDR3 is TGCGCCAGCAGTCAATTCCGGGACAGGGGGGAGTGGGAGAATTCACCCCTCCACTTT. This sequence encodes CASSQFRDRGEWENSPLHF.

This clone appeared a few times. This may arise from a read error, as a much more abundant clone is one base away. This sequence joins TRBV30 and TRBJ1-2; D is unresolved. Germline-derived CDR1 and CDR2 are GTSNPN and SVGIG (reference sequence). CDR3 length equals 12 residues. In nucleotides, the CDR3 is TGTGCCGGGAGTGTACGTTACTGGGGCTACACCTTC. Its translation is CAGSVRYWGYTF.

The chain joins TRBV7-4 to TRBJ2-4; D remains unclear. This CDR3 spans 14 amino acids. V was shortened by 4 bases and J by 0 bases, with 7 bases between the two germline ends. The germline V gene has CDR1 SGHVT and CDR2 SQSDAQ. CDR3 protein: CASSSRLAKNIQYF. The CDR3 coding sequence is TGTGCCAGCAGCTCGAGACTAGCCAAAAACATTCAGTACTTC. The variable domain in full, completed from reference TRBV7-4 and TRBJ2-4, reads GAGVSQSPRYKVAKRGRDVALRCDSISGHVTLYWYRQTLGQGSEVLTYSQSDAQRDKSGRPSGRFSAERPERSVSTLKIQRTEQGDSAVYLCASSSRLAKNIQYFGAGTRLSVL.

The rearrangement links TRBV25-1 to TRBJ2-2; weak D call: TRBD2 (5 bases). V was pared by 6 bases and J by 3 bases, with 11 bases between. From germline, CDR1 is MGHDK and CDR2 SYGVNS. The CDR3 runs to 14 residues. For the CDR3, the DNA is TGTGCCAGCAGGATGGGAGATTACACCGGGGAGCTGTTTTTT. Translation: CASRMGDYTGELFF.

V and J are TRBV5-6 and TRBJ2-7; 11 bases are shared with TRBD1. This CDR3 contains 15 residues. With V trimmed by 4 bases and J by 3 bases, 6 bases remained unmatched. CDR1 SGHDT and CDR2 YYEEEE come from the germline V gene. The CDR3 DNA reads TGTGCCAGCAGCGGTGGACAGGGGGCTGGCTACGAGCAGTACTTC. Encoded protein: CASSGGQGAGYEQYF.

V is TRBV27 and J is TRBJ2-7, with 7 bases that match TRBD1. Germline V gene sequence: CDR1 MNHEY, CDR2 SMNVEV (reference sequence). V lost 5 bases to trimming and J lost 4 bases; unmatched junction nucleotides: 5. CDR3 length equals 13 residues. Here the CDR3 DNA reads TGTGCCAGCAGTCCGGGACAGTGGTACGAGCAGTACTTC. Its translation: CASSPGQWYEQYF.

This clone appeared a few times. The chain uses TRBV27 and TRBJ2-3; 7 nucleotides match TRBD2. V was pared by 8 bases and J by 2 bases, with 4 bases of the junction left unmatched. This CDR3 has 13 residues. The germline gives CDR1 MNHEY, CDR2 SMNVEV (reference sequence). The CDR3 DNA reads TGTGCCAGCGGGACTACCTACACAGATACGCAGTATTTT. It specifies CASGTTYTDTQYF.

This CDR3 reads CASSLDIGGSEQYF. The CDR3 DNA reads as TGTGCCAGCAGCTTAGATATAGGCGGGAGTGAGCAGTACTTC. The chain couples TRBV11-2 to TRBJ2-7, with 7 bases matching TRBD2. With V trimmed by 0 bases and J by 7 bases, 6 bases remained unmatched. Germline values: CDR1 SGHAT, CDR2 FQNNGV. The CDR3 runs 14 residues.

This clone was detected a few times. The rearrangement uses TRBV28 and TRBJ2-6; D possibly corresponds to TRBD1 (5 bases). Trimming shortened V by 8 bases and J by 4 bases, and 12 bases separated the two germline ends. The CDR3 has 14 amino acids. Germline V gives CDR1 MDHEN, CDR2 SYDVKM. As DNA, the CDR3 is TGTGCCAGCGGCAGGGTGATCGGGGCCAACGTCCTGACTTTC. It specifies CASGRVIGANVLTF.

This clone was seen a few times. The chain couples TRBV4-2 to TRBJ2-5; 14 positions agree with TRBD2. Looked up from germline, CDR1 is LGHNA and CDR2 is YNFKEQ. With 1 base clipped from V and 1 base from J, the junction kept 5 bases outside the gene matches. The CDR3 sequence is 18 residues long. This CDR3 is CASSQGTSGGHTQETQYF. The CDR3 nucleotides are TGTGCCAGCAGCCAAGGGACTAGCGGGGGGCACACCCAAGAGACCCAGTACTTC.

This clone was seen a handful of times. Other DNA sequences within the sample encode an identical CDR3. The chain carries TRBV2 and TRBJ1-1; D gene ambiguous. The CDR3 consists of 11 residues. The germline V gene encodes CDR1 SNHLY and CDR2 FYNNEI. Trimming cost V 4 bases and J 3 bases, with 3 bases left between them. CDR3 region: CASSADTEAFF. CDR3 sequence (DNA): TGTGCCAGCAGTGCGGACACTGAAGCTTTCTTT.

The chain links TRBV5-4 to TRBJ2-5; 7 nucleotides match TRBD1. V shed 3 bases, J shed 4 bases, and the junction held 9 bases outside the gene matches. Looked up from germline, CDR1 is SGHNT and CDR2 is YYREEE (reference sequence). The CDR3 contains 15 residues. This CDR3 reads CASSWGNGQAETQYF. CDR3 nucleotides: TGTGCCAGCAGCTGGGGAAACGGACAGGCAGAGACCCAGTACTTC.

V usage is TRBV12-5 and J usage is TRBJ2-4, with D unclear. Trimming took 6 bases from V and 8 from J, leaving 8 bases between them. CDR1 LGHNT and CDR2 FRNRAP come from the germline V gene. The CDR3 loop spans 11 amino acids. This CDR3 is CASGDLDIQYF. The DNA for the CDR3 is TGTGCTAGTGGAGACCTAGACATTCAGTACTTC.

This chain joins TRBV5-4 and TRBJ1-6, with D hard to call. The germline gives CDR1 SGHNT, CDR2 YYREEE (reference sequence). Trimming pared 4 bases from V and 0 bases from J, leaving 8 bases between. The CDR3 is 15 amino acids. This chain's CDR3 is CASSDGSSYNSPLHF. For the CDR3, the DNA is TGTGCCAGCAGCGACGGCAGCTCCTATAATTCACCCCTCCACTTT.

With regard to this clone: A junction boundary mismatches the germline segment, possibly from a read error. CDR3 protein: CAISPRQGIYGYTF. CDR3 coding DNA: TGTGCCATCAGTCCGAGACAGGGAATCTATGGCTACACCTTC. The chain employs TRBV6-1 and TRBJ1-2; TRBD1 aligns across 7 bases. CDR3 length: 14 residues. Germline-derived CDR1 and CDR2 are MNHNS and SASEGT.

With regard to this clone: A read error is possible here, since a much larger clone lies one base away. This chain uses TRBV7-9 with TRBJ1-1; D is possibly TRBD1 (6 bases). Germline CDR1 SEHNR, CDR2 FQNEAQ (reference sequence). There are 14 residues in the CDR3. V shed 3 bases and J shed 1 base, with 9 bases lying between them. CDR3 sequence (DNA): TGTGCCAGCAGCTTCGTACAGGGGAACACTGAAGCTTTCTTT. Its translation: CASSFVQGNTEAFF.

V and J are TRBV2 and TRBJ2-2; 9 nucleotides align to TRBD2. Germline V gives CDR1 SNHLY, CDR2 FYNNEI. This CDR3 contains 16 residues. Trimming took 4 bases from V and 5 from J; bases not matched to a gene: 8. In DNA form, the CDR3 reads TGTGCCAGCAGTGTCAGTAGCGGGAGAGGAACCGGGGAGCTGTTTTTT. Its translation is CASSVSSGRGTGELFF.

CDR3 bases: TGTGCCAGCAGCTTGGAGTGGGCAGGGGAAGGCTACACCTTC. Translation: CASSLEWAGEGYTF. This chain uses TRBV5-4 with TRBJ1-2; D is perhaps TRBD1 (6 bases). From germline, CDR1 is SGHNT and CDR2 YYREEE (reference sequence). V lost 0 bases and J 8 bases, leaving 14 bases between the germline ends. This CDR3 comprises 14 residues.

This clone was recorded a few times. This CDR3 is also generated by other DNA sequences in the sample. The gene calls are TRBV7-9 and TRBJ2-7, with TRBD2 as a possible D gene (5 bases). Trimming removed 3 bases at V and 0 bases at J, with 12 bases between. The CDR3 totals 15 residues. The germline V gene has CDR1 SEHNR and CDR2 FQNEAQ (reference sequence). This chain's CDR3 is CASSFEGYYSYEQYF. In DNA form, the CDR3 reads TGTGCCAGCAGCTTCGAGGGCTACTACTCCTACGAGCAGTACTTC.

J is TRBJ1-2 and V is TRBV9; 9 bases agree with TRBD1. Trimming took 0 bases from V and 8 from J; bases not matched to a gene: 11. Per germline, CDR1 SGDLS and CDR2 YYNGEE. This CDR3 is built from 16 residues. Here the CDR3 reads CASSVGPQRTGEGYTF. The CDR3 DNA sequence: TGTGCCAGCAGCGTAGGTCCCCAAAGGACAGGGGAAGGCTACACCTTC.

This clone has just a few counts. CDR3: CASSLQTGSQETQYF. The CDR3, as DNA: TGTGCCAGCAGCTTACAGACGGGGAGCCAAGAGACCCAGTACTTC. The V and J genes are TRBV7-2 and TRBJ2-5; perhaps TRBD2 as D (5 bases). This CDR3 has 15 residues. V was cut by 2 bases and J by 1 base, with 11 bases left in between. Germline CDR1 reads SGHTA; CDR2 reads FQGNSA.

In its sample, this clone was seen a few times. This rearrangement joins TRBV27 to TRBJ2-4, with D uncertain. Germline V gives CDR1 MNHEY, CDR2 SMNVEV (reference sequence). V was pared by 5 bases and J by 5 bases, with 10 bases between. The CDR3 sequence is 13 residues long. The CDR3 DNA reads TGTGCCAGCAGTCGAAGGAATGAAAACATTCAGTACTTC. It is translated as CASSRRNENIQYF.

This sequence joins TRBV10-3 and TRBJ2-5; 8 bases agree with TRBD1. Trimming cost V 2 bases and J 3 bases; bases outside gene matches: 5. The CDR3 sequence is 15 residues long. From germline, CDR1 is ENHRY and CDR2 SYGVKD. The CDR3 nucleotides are TGTGCCATCAGTGAGAGGGGGGACAGGAAAGAGACCCAGTACTTC. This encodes CAISERGDRKETQYF.

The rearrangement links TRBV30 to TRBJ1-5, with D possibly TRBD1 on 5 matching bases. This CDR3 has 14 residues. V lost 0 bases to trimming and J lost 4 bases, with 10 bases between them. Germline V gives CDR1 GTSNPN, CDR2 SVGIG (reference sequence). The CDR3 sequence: CAWSVGQMNQPQHF. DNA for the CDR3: TGTGCCTGGAGTGTGGGGCAGATGAATCAGCCCCAGCATTTT.